Shown below are 6 T cell receptor beta chains from a single sample sequenced in a study of patients and donors after allogeneic stem cell transplantation. TCRdb itself ran the RT-PCR reads through MiXCR, one entry per CDR3 protein. The profile shows approximately 170,000 distinct CDR3 sequences, 24% of them singletons. Sequencing was done on a sample of blood, either unsorted or a sorted T cell fraction (not recorded which). Receptor source: a human donor who was either an allogeneic HSCT recipient or a stem cell or donor lymphocyte infusion donor (not recorded which). It is not recorded whose cells these are; they may come from a transplant donor.

This clonotype was recorded at least ten times. This sequence joins TRBV9 and TRBJ1-3; D is perhaps TRBD1 (5 bases). This CDR3 has 17 residues. Germline assignment: CDR1 SGDLS and CDR2 YYNGEE. V was shortened by 0 bases and J by 2 bases, with 15 bases between the two germline ends. CDR3 DNA sequence: TGTGCCAGCAGCGTAGGTATGGGGACCGGGACTGGAAACACCATATATTTT. Its protein product is CASSVGMGTGTGNTIYF.

The chain combines TRBV7-9 with TRBJ1-3; TRBD1 aligns across 7 bases. The V segment lost 0 bases and the J segment 1 base; nucleotides outside the gene matches: 3. Germline V gives CDR1 SEHNR, CDR2 FQNEAQ (reference sequence). The CDR3 totals 16 residues. DNA for the CDR3: TGTGCCAGCAGCTTAGCACAGGGGAAATCTGGAAACACCATATATTTT. It encodes CASSLAQGKSGNTIYF. The variable domain in full, with the rest retrieved from reference TRBV7-9 and TRBJ1-3, is DTGVSQNPRHKITKRGQNVTFRCDPISEHNRLYWYRQTLGQGPEFLTYFQNEAQLEKSRLLSDRFSAERPKGSFSTLEIQRTEQGDSAMYLCASSLAQGKSGNTIYFGEGSWLTVV.

The rearrangement joins TRBV18 to TRBJ2-7, with a tentative D call TRBD1 (6 bases). Germline values: CDR1 KGHSH, CDR2 LQKENI. The CDR3 consists of 14 residues. V shed 3 bases and J shed 6 bases, with 15 bases lying between them. CDR3 region: CASSPGALSAEQYF. The CDR3 region has the DNA TGTGCCAGCTCACCGGGGGCACTATCGGCCGAGCAGTACTTC.

V gene TRBV20-1 combines with J gene TRBJ1-3; no clear D gene. The germline gives CDR1 DFQATT, CDR2 SNEGSKA (reference sequence). V lost 5 bases, J lost 4 bases, and 9 bases lay in between. The CDR3 is made up of 12 amino acids. The CDR3 loop reads CSAQFPGNTIYF. CDR3 DNA: TGCAGTGCTCAGTTCCCCGGAAACACCATATATTTT.

This sequence joins TRBV5-1 and TRBJ2-2, with TRBD1 identical over 8 bases. Trimming cost V 4 bases and J 0 bases; bases outside gene matches: 2. The CDR3 consists of 15 residues. Germline CDR1 and CDR2: SGHRS and YFSETQ. This CDR3 reads CASSTGQANTGELFF. The CDR3 DNA sequence: TGCGCCAGCAGCACGGGACAGGCGAACACCGGGGAGCTGTTTTTT.

V gene TRBV6-1 combines with J gene TRBJ1-5; the D is unclear. CDR1 is MNHNS and CDR2 is SASEGT in the germline V gene. There are 11 residues in the CDR3. The germline V and J ends were trimmed by 8 bases and 9 bases, with 11 bases remaining between them. CDR3: CASGPLGPQHF. The CDR3 bases are TGTGCCAGCGGACCCCTAGGGCCCCAGCATTTT.